Listed here are 22 T cell receptor beta chains from one sample, sequenced in a study of blood T cell repertoires in COVID-19. The table came from immunoSEQ multiplex PCR; TCRdb's copy has only in-frame clones and leaves some out. Seen here are some 60,000 clones, 65% to 90% observed once, and the top ten hold 10% to 13%. What was sequenced was peripheral blood. These receptors all stem from a man between 50 and 59 years old with COVID-19, enrolled during active disease.

This chain uses TRBV10-3 with TRBJ2-3, with TRBD2 matching 7 bases. The length of the CDR3 is 12 residues. The ends lost 11 bases at V and 2 bases at J; junction bases unmatched: 4. The germline V gene encodes CDR1 ENHRY and CDR2 SYGVKD. The CDR3 bases are TGTGCCGCAGCGGGAAACACAGATACGCAGTATTTT. This sequence encodes CAAAGNTDTQYF.

The rearrangement uses TRBV24-1 and TRBJ1-5, with D possibly matching TRBD1 (5 bases). V was cut by 2 bases and J by 3 bases, with 10 bases left in between. The CDR3 consists of 15 residues. Germline loops: CDR1 KGHDR, CDR2 SFDVKD. The CDR3 region has the DNA TGTGCCACCAGTGATTCCGACAGTTCCAATCAGCCCCAGCATTTT. Its translation: CATSDSDSSNQPQHF.

The chain recombines TRBV9 with TRBJ1-1; D gene unclear. Germline V lookup: CDR1 SGDLS, CDR2 YYNGEE. V lost 0 bases and J 1 base, leaving 13 bases between the germline ends. This CDR3 is 16 amino acids long. For the CDR3, the DNA is TGTGCCAGCAGCGTAGGAGGGTTTCAAAAGAACACTGAAGCTTTCTTT. This translates into CASSVGGFQKNTEAFF. The variable domain in full, completed from reference TRBV9 and TRBJ1-1, reads DSGVTQTPKHLITATGQRVTLRCSPRSGDLSVYWYQQSLDQGLQFLIQYYNGEERAKGNILERFSAQQFPDLHSELNLSSLELGDSALYFCASSVGGFQKNTEAFFGQGTRLTVV.

This sequence joins TRBV20-1 and TRBJ1-5; maybe TRBD1 (5 bases). V shed 3 bases and J shed 6 bases, with 18 bases lying between them. This CDR3 region has 15 residues. Germline V gene data show CDR1 as DFQATT and CDR2 as SNEGSKA (reference sequence). The CDR3 loop reads CSASAGLFMGQPQHF. For the CDR3, the DNA is TGCAGTGCTAGTGCGGGACTATTCATGGGTCAGCCCCAGCATTTT.

This clone has more than one count but fewer than ten. The chain carries TRBV28 and TRBJ1-5; 12 nucleotides align to TRBD1. The trim removed 4 bases at V and 7 bases at J, leaving 8 bases unmatched. Per germline, CDR1 MDHEN and CDR2 SYDVKM. CDR3 length equals 16 residues. CDR3 nucleotides: TGTGCCAGCAGTTCCCGGGACAGGGGGCAAGGGCAGCCCCAGCATTTT. Protein sequence: CASSSRDRGQGQPQHF.

V gene TRBV4-2 combines with J gene TRBJ1-4; TRBD1 matches 11 bases. V shed 1 base and J 7 bases; nucleotides not matched to a gene: 11. This CDR3 has 18 residues. Germline V gives CDR1 LGHNA, CDR2 YNFKEQ. The CDR3 reads CASSQGSGQGALGEKLFF. The CDR3 nucleotides read TGTGCCAGCAGCCAAGGTTCCGGACAGGGGGCGTTGGGTGAAAAACTGTTTTTT.

The V and J genes are TRBV20-1 and TRBJ2-7; D is unclear. The V gene's germline CDR1 is DFQATT and CDR2 SNEGSKA (reference sequence). CDR3 size: 10 residues. The CDR3 spells CSATHYEQYF. The CDR3 DNA is TGCAGCGCGACTCACTACGAGCAGTACTTC.

Comments on this clone: Germline is not matched at one junction end, which may reflect a read error. The chain uses TRBV6-5 and TRBJ2-3; 7 positions match TRBD1. This CDR3 has 10 residues. Germline V gives CDR1 MNHEY, CDR2 SVGAGI. The CDR3 coding sequence is TGTGCCAACCGGACAGGTACGCAGTATTTT. Protein product: CANRTGTQYF.

Here the CDR3 reads CASRRGQNYEQYF. CDR3 nucleotides: TGTGCCAGCAGACGAGGCCAGAACTACGAGCAGTACTTC. This chain joins TRBV2 and TRBJ2-7, with no clear D. CDR3 length: 13 amino acids. The V and J ends lost 6 bases and 3 bases respectively, with 12 bases between them. Per germline, CDR1 SNHLY and CDR2 FYNNEI.

This chain uses TRBV29-1 with TRBJ1-4, with D possibly being TRBD1 (5 bases). Per the germline V gene, CDR1 is SQVTM and CDR2 is ANQGSEA. This CDR3 is built from 15 residues. Trimming pared 6 bases from V and 2 bases from J, leaving 16 bases between. The chain's CDR3 is CSVCTTDTTNEKLFF. The DNA of the CDR3 is TGCAGCGTCTGTACGACGGACACCACTAATGAAAAACTGTTTTTT.

J is TRBJ2-7 and V is TRBV5-1; possibly TRBD2 for D (5 bases). Trimming pared 4 bases from V and 3 bases from J, leaving 8 bases between. Per germline, CDR1 SGHRS and CDR2 YFSETQ. This CDR3 has 12 amino acids. CDR3 in amino acids: CASSMAGYEQYF. CDR3 DNA sequence: TGCGCCAGCAGCATGGCGGGCTACGAGCAGTACTTC.

The V call is TRBV6-2 or TRBV6-3, the J call TRBJ1-1; D unresolved. The ends were cut back, 2 bases at V and 6 bases at J, with 16 bases in the middle. This CDR3 contains 15 residues. Germline V CDR1 and CDR2: MNHEY, SVGEGT. CDR3 bases: TGTGCCAGCAGTTACGCTGGGCGGGAAGAGGCTGAAGCTTTCTTT. It yields the protein CASSYAGREEAEAFF.

The chain carries TRBV5-6 and TRBJ1-5, with 7 nucleotides matching TRBD1. The ends lost 5 bases at V and 2 bases at J; junction bases unmatched: 7. CDR1 and CDR2 (germline): SGHDT, YYEEEE. The CDR3 has 15 residues. The CDR3 DNA sequence: TGTGCCAGCAGTCGACAGGGATCAGGCAATCAGCCCCAGCATTTT. Protein: CASSRQGSGNQPQHF.

V usage is TRBV7-2 and J usage is TRBJ2-1, with TRBD2 as a possible D gene (5 bases). Germline V CDR1 and CDR2: SGHTA, FQGNSA. The CDR3 has 13 residues. The V and J ends lost 0 bases and 5 bases respectively, with 5 bases between them. CDR3 DNA: TGTGCCAGCAGCTTAGCCGGGGACAATGAGCAGTTCTTC. Translated: CASSLAGDNEQFF.

In its sample, this clone was seen a few times. V usage is TRBV7-9 and J usage is TRBJ2-7; the match to TRBD1 covers 9 bases. The germline V gene has CDR1 SEHNR and CDR2 FQNEAQ (reference sequence). This CDR3 spans 14 amino acids. With V trimmed by 3 bases and J by 5 bases, 5 bases remained unmatched. The CDR3 DNA reads as TGTGCCAGCAGCTTTCCGGACAGGGGTCACGAGCAGTACTTC. It specifies CASSFPDRGHEQYF.

The V call is TRBV7-2, the J call TRBJ2-7; TRBD2 might be the D (6 bases). V lost 5 bases and J 1 base, leaving 24 bases between the germline ends. This CDR3 has 18 residues. Germline-derived CDR1 and CDR2 are SGHTA and FQGNSA. CDR3 DNA: TGTGCCAGCAGCCGGTCCCTAGCGTTGGCTAGCGCTTCCTACGAGCAGTACTTC. It yields the protein CASSRSLALASASYEQYF.

This clone has a handful of counts. V usage is TRBV28 and J usage is TRBJ1-5, with unresolved D. The CDR3 has 11 amino acids. Germline V gives CDR1 MDHEN, CDR2 SYDVKM. Trimming removed 4 bases at V and 8 bases at J, with 6 bases between. The chain's CDR3 is CASSSREPQHF. CDR3 DNA sequence: TGTGCCAGCAGTTCTCGTGAGCCCCAGCATTTT.

The rearrangement uses TRBV6-4 and TRBJ2-1, with 7 bases that match TRBD2. The CDR3 loop spans 14 amino acids. V lost 6 bases to trimming and J lost 0 bases; unmatched junction nucleotides: 2. Germline loops: CDR1 MRHNA, CDR2 SNTAGT. DNA for the CDR3: TGTGCCAGCAGCAGCGGGAACTCCTACAATGAGCAGTTCTTC. Translation gives CASSSGNSYNEQFF.

The chain carries TRBV10-3 and TRBJ1-2; D is possibly TRBD1 (6 bases). V gave up 3 bases and J gave up 4 bases, with 21 bases separating them. Germline V gene data show CDR1 as ENHRY and CDR2 as SYGVKD. The CDR3 covers 17 residues. CDR3 bases: TGTGCCATCAGTGATCGGGCAGGGGACGATTTGGGCTATGGCTACACCTTC. Its protein product is CAISDRAGDDLGYGYTF.

The chain uses TRBV14 and TRBJ2-1, with 11 bases matching TRBD2. Per germline, CDR1 SGHDN and CDR2 FVKESK. The junction had 6 bases not matched to a gene; V was cut back by 0 bases and J by 8 bases. The length of the CDR3 is 16 residues. Here the CDR3 reads CASSQDGSGRVDEQFF. Written as DNA, the CDR3 is TGTGCCAGCAGCCAAGACGGTAGCGGGAGGGTCGATGAGCAGTTCTTC.

A few counts support this clone. This CDR3 reads CASSLKLYGYTF. The CDR3 DNA is TGTGCCAGCAGCCTGAAGCTCTATGGCTACACCTTC. V and J are TRBV7-9 and TRBJ1-2, with D hard to call. The CDR3 is made up of 12 amino acids. The germline V gene encodes CDR1 SEHNR and CDR2 FQNEAQ (reference sequence). Trimming cost V 5 bases and J 4 bases, with 8 bases left between them.

The chain has TRBV4-3 and TRBJ2-5; 9 nucleotides match TRBD2. This CDR3 contains 15 residues. V was clipped by 1 base and J by 9 bases; unmatched bases: 9. CDR1 is LGHNA and CDR2 is YSLEER in the germline V gene. For the CDR3, the DNA is TGCGCCAGCAGCCAAGTTAGCGGGGGTAGCGGGGCCCAGTACTTC. It translates to CASSQVSGGSGAQYF.